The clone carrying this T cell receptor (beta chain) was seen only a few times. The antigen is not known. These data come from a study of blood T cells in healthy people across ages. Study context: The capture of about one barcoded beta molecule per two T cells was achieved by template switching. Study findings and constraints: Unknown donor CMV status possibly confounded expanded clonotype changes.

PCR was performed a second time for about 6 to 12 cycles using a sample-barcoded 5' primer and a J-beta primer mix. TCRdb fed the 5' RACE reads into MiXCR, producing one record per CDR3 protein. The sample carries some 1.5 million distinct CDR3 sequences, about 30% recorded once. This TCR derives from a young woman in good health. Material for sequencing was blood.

For the CDR3, the DNA is TGTGCCAGCAGCTCTACTCCGGGAAATGACATTCAGTACTTC. Its protein is CASSSTPGNDIQYF. J is TRBJ2-4 and V is TRBV3-1; weak D call: TRBD2 (5 bases). Trimming stripped 5 bases from V and 8 bases from J, with 16 bases between. The CDR3 covers 14 residues. Germline lookup yields CDR1 LGHDT and CDR2 YNNKEL (reference sequence).